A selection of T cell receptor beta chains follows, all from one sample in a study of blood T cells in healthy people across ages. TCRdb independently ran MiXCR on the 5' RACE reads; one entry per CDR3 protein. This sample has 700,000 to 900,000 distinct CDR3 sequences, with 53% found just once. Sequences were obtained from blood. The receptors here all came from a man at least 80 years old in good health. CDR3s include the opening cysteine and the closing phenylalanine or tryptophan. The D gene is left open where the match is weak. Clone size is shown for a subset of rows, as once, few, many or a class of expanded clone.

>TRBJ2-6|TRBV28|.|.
CASSPPGPGANALTF
TGTGCCAGCAGTCCCCCAGGACCTGGGGCCAACGCCCTGACTTTC
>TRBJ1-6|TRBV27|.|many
CASKAVNSPLHF
TGTGCCAGCAAGGCGGTTAATTCACCCCTCCACTTT
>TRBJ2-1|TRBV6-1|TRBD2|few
CASSEASGTSGEQFF
TGTGCCAGCAGTGAAGCGTCCGGGACTAGCGGGGAGCAGTTCTTC
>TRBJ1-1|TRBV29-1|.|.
CSVEWGNTEAFF
TGCAGCGTTGAATGGGGGAACACTGAAGCTTTCTTT
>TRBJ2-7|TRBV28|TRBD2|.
CASMVLAGDSAEQYF
TGTGCCAGCATGGTCCTAGCGGGAGATTCAGCCGAGCAGTACTTC
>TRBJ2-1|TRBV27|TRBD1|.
CASSLQGAQETQFF
TGCGCCAGTTCTCTACAGGGGGCTCAAGAGACCCAGTTCTTC
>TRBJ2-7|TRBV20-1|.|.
CSATLGARAYEQYF
TGCAGTGCTACCCTGGGGGCTAGAGCCTACGAGCAGTACTTC
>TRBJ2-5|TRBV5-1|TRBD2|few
CASSGTSGFWQYF
TGCGCCAGCAGCGGGACTAGCGGATTCTGGCAGTACTTC
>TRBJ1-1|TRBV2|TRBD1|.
CASSEQGARGNTEAFF
TGTGCCAGCAGTGAACAGGGGGCGCGGGGTAACACTGAAGCTTTCTTT
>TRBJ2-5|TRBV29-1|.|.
CSALPPWNEQYF
TGCAGCGCCCTCCCCCCTTGGAATGAGCAGTACTTC
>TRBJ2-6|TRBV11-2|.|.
CASSLARGSGANVLTF
TGTGCCAGCAGCTTAGCCCGGGGATCTGGGGCCAACGTCCTGACTTTC
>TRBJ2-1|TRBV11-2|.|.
CASSLGWPAVSYNEQFF
TGTGCCAGCAGCTTAGGGTGGCCAGCGGTGAGCTACAATGAGCAGTTCTTC
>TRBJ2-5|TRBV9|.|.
CASSVAPGETQYF
TGTGCCAGCAGCGTAGCCCCGGGAGAGACCCAGTACTTC
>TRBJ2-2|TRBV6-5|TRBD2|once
CASSYSRLASTGELFF
TGTGCCAGCAGTTACTCCCGACTAGCGAGCACCGGGGAGCTGTTTTTT
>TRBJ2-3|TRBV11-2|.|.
CASSADPGGRDAYF
TGTGCCAGCAGCGCCGACCCAGGAGGCAGAGACGCGTATTTT
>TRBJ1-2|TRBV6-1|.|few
CASSEEGSLGYTF
TGTGCCAGCAGTGAAGAAGGTTCCCTTGGCTACACCTTC
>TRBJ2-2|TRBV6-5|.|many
CASRETPGTGELFF
TGTGCCAGCAGAGAAACCCCCGGAACCGGGGAGCTGTTTTTT
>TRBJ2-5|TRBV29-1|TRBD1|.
CSVSRTGEQYF
TGCAGCGTTTCGAGGACAGGGGAGCAGTACTTC
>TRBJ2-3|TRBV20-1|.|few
CSARGPDTQYF
TGCAGTGCTAGAGGTCCGGATACGCAGTATTTT
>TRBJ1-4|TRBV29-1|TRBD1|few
CSVEDRSFGKKLFF
TGCAGCGTTGAGGACAGGTCTTTCGGAAAAAAACTGTTTTTT
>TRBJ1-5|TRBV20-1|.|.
CSATDSANQPQHF
TGCAGTGCTACGGACAGTGCCAATCAGCCCCAGCATTTT
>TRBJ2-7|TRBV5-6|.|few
CASSLVQGLPYEQYF
TGTGCCAGCAGCTTGGTGCAGGGGCTCCCCTACGAGCAGTACTTC
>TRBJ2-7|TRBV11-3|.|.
CASSLGGGVYEQYF
TGTGCCAGCAGCTTAGGCGGAGGGGTCTACGAGCAGTACTTC
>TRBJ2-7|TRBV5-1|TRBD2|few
CASSPGLAGGSDKQYF
TGCGCCAGCAGCCCGGGACTAGCGGGAGGAAGCGACAAGCAGTACTTC
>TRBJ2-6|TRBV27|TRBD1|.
CASSLLKTGAGANVLTF
TGTGCCAGCAGTTTACTCAAAACAGGGGCTGGGGCCAACGTCCTGACTTTC
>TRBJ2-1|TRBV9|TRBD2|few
CASSETGTSSYNEQFF
TGTGCCAGCAGTGAAACCGGGACTAGCTCCTACAATGAGCAGTTCTTC